The T cell receptor (beta chain) under discussion was sequenced for a study of cytomegalovirus exposure and HLA in healthy donors (dated by TCRdb to the late 2010s). Broadly, across the study: An earlier analysis of roughly 500 of the donors reported 250 to 300 Gb of sequence data and approximately 110 million unique TCR beta sequences from around 200 million T cells. Along with the approximately 600-subject first cohort, a separate validation cohort of around 110 different subjects was used. The study profiled the T cell repertoires of about 640 subjects by immunosequencing and related them to cytomegalovirus serostatus. Donor age, sex, ethnicity and CMV serostatus were collected together with the repertoire data. HLA typing covered class I and class II loci at four-digit resolution. In the later analysis, no new phenotypic data were used to find candidate immune exposures; instead, reliance was placed on TCR beta sequences and their occurrence across donors. Of the roughly 400 genotyped donors, approximately 80% fell in the genetic ancestry cluster associated with self-reported Caucasian donors. An earlier analysis of 587 of the donors used high-throughput TCR beta sequencing to judge whether each TCR beta V gene segment behaved as functional or pseudogenic. Genome-wide SNP genotypes for about 60% of the 666 donors were used in a later genetic analysis, which treated that subset as a discovery cohort. In a later analysis, previously published TCR beta repertoires from several hundred donors were re-analyzed and high-resolution HLA genotyping was added so that TCR occurrence patterns could be studied. Roughly 290 gigabases of sequencing data and 91 million or so unique TCR sequences made up an early release that covered under 750 HLA-typed donors. Every discovery cohort repertoire had been produced on one sequencing platform. Among some 410 genotyped donors of the cohort, an average of approximately 220,000 unique TCR beta nucleotide sequences was sequenced per donor, of which 15% to 20% were non-productive. The number of typed donors differed by locus: about 620-640 for A, B, C, DRB1 and DQB1; approximately 540 for DQA1; 600 to 610 for DPA1; and roughly 450 for DPB1. The aim of the study was to test whether cataloging public T cell receptors could identify signatures of past pathogen exposure. Four to six DR-DQ haplotypes were handled as single units for association and clustering, since linkage in the cohort was strong. The study combined high-throughput TCR immunosequencing, statistical association of individual TCRs with disease status, and machine learning to predict cytomegalovirus infection status. What the study reported, not specific to this receptor: Correlated functional status among segregating V segments might reflect linkage disequilibrium, but an unknown experimental factor could not be ruled out. It was suggested by the authors that the approach could potentially be generalized to other disease states and immunological phenotypes. A later analysis reported that several top co-occurrence clusters appeared linked to parvovirus B19, influenza, CMV and Epstein-Barr virus. Only TCR beta chains were sequenced in this cohort, and the absence of alpha or paired-chain data limited detectable features. Because some donors lacked HLA typing at each locus, the association tests relied only on the typed subset. Immune exposure information for the cohort was limited to CMV serostatus. In a later analysis, HLA-associated TCR beta chains were found to be more clonally expanded and to have lower generation probabilities than equally common non-associated chains. Some IMGT-functional V segments, including TRBV6-2 and TRBV6-3, could not be told apart with the 87-base-pair reads, so those segments were excluded. Sequencing depth was assumed to be roughly uniform across donors in the presence/absence analyses, though that assumption may not hold. In a later genetic analysis, fewer N-insertions in productive TCRs were reported among donors in an Asian-associated ancestry cluster than the roughly 670-donor mean. A total of around 150 TCR beta chains were listed by the study as associated with cytomegalovirus. In vitro tests confirmed that a few of the cytomegalovirus-associated TCR beta chains recognize cytomegalovirus antigens. A cluster of highly shared sequence variants was judged likely to be a technical artifact of the sequencing pipeline. In a later analysis, the rate of TCR association differed among HLA loci, with DRB1 alleles having the most associated TCRs and HLA-C alleles having the fewest. A further reported finding was that TCR beta sequences accurately predicted the HLA-A and HLA-B alleles for most subjects in the first cohort. A later analysis found that most CMV-associated TCR beta chains appeared HLA-restricted, with HLA associations seemingly driven largely by CMV exposure. Most TCR sequences were seen in very few donors, while some public TCRs were found in many individuals. An earlier analysis of 587 of the donors showed that most TCR beta V segments appeared in productive rearrangements either about 87% or about 30% of the time, which broadly matched IMGT annotations. Specific HLA alleles were associated with some 15,000 TCR beta sequences at a false discovery rate of 0.05 in a later analysis. When HLA alleles, especially DR and DQ, strongly co-occurred, TCR associations were difficult to assign to individual alleles. An association between a missense DCLRE1C variant and V-gene and J-gene trimming of TCR beta chains was found in a later genetic analysis and replicated in an independent cohort. Approximately 16 rarely observed V segments, including chromosome 9 orphons, were excluded from the earlier analysis of about 600 of the donors because counts were too low. The classifier was reported to diagnose cytomegalovirus status with high specificity and sensitivity in both the original cohort and the validation cohort.

After removal of 6 bases from V and 7 bases from J, the junction retains 8 bases not matched to a gene. The CDR3 sequence holds 13 residues, the cysteine and phenylalanine included. CDR3 DNA is the only sequence kept; it has 39 bases, read in frame from the first base. The germline V gene gives CDR1 as SQVTM and CDR2 as ANQGSEA. Libraries were constructed by the immunoSEQ multiplex PCR assay. For the multiplex PCR, a mixture combining 60 forward primers for TCR Vbeta segments and 13 reverse primers for TCR Jbeta segments was used. The CDR3 region of rearranged TCR beta genes was amplified from genomic DNA by a multiplex PCR assay. Amplified TCR beta libraries were sequenced as 87-base-pair reads on the Illumina HiSeq System. The paper's data handling went like this. In a later analysis, tens of millions of unique TCR beta chains were counted across the approximately 670 repertoires, and roughly 9.9 million of these chains were shared by at least two donors. To remove PCR and sequencing errors, raw reads were error-corrected and collapsed into unique sequences using a nearest-neighbor algorithm that merged closely related sequences. To assign V, D and J gene segments, CDR3 sequences were aligned to IMGT reference sequences. For a sequence to be retained, a match of at least six nucleotides was required to both a V gene segment and a J gene segment. A rearrangement was called productive if the CDR3 had no stop codons and remained in frame with V and J, and every other rearrangement was called non-productive. Following IMGT convention, CDR3 was defined as the stretch from the second conserved V-encoded cysteine to the conserved J-encoded phenylalanine. The earlier analysis of 450 to 750 of the donors excluded any sequence lacking an unambiguous match to a single V gene segment. In an earlier analysis of a few hundred of the donors, V segments were called functional above 56.7% productive rearrangements and were called segregating when the between-donor standard deviation exceeded 5%. To diagnose cytomegalovirus status from the catalog of TCR beta chain sequences, a statistical classification framework was built. V and J gene assignment, in a later analysis, came from comparing TCR nucleotide sequences with IMGT/GENE-DB human TR gene sequences. In a later analysis, CDR3 sequences and most-parsimonious VDJ recombination scenarios were assigned using the TCRdist pipeline. A later analysis defined each TCR beta chain by its CDR3 amino acid sequence plus V-gene family, and excluded reads lacking a unique V-gene family. A later analysis removed several hundred highly shared, low-generation-probability nucleotide sequences to deal with suspected cross-contamination and a sequencing artifact. For each public chain, a later analysis derived a clonal expansion index from normalized ranks of inferred template counts within each repertoire. A later analysis computed generation probabilities with a VDJ recombination model fitted to out-of-frame rearrangements, and checked the results against IGoR. In a later analysis, hypergeometric tests were used to score TCR-TCR, TCR-HLA and TCR-CMV co-occurrence, with a repertoire-size bias correction applied to TCR pairs. False discovery rates were estimated in a later analysis by permuting HLA or CMV assignments 20 times. In a later analysis, co-occurring TCRs were grouped with DBSCAN, and TCRdist sequence similarity was added when clustering was performed within HLA-allele-positive subsets. Repertoires with fewer than 30,000 or more than 120,000 public chains, plus five repertoires with anomalous nucleotide sharing, were excluded from co-occurrence clustering. In its TCRdb copy, this immuneACCESS table keeps in-frame sequences only and misses some clones. Where compared with another copy, unresolved V genes explain less than half of these, and the others have no known cause. That table is the source of V, J and clone size, and D and trimming were worked out from the DNA. Here the sample has 110,000 to 150,000 clones; roughly 82% occur a single time. About 3.2% of the sample goes to the ten largest clones.

Concerning this clone itself: This receptor's antigen is unknown. Base qualities are not recorded, but no much larger clone differs from it by a single base.

The cohort comprised fewer than 750 healthy bone marrow donors. All cohort members were sampled while nominally healthy, although unrecorded immune exposures were likely present. The donor tested CMV seropositive and was one of the 289 seropositive cohort members. A peripheral blood sample was provided by each donor, and peripheral blood mononuclear cells were used for TCR beta sequencing. Genomic DNA extraction from the blood cell samples was performed with the Qiagen DNeasy Blood Extraction Kit. This TCR came from a man between 18 and 29 years old in good health and CMV-seropositive. Sequencing input: PBMCs. Recombination linked TRBV29-1 to TRBJ2-2, with 7 central nucleotides matching TRBD1. The DNA sequence follows: TGCAGCGTCCGACAGGGAATAAACGGGGAGCTGTTTTTT. Its protein is CSVRQGINGELFF.